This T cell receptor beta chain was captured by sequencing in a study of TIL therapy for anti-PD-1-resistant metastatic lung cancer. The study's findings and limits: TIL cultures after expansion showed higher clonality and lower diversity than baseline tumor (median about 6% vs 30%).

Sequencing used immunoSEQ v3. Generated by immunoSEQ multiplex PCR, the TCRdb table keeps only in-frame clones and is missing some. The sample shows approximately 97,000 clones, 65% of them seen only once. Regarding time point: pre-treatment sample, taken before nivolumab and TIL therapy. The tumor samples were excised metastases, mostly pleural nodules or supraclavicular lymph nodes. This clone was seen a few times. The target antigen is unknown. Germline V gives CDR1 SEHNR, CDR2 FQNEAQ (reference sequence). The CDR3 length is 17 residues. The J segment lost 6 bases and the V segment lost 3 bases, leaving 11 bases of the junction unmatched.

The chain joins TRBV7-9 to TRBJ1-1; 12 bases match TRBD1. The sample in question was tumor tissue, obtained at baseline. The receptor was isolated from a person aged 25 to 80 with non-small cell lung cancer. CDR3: CASSFAVTGTGGSEAFF. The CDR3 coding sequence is TGTGCCAGCAGCTTCGCCGTAACCGGGACAGGGGGCTCTGAAGCTTTCTTT.